The clone carrying this T cell receptor (beta chain) occurred a few times. The antigen remains undetermined. Trimming took 5 bases from V and 4 from J; bases not matched to a gene: 6. CDR1 MNHNS and CDR2 SASEGT come from the germline V gene. This CDR3 contains 14 residues. These data belong to a study of cytomegalovirus exposure and HLA in healthy donors. Across the whole study: A prior analysis found roughly 110 million unique TCR beta sequences from 170 million or so T cells. Overall study findings and caveats: A missense variant in DCLRE1C was later tied to TCR beta V- and J-gene trimming.

13 Jbeta primers and 60 Vbeta primers were used for the PCR. Some clones are missing from TCRdb's copy, which holds only in-frame ones; the method was immunoSEQ multiplex PCR. Here the sample spans some 120,000 clones, around 73% being singletons. This sequence originates from a man between 60 and 70 years old in good health and CMV-seropositive. The sequenced sample was PBMCs. The rearrangement links TRBV6-1 to TRBJ1-2; 8 bases match TRBD1. CDR3: CASSSSGGAYGYTF. DNA for the CDR3: TGTGCCAGCAGTTCCTCAGGGGGCGCCTATGGCTACACCTTC.